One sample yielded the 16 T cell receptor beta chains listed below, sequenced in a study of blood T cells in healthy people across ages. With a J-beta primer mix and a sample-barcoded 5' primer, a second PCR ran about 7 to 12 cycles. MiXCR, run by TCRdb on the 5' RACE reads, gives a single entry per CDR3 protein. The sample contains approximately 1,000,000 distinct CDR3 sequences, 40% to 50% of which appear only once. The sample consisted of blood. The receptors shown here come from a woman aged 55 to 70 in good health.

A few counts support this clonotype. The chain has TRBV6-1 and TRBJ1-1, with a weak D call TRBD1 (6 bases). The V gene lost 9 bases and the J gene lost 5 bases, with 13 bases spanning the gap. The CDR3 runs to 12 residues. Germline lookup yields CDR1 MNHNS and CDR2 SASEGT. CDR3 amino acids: CASGRGGTEAFF. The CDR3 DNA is TGTGCCAGTGGGAGAGGGGGAACTGAAGCTTTCTTT.

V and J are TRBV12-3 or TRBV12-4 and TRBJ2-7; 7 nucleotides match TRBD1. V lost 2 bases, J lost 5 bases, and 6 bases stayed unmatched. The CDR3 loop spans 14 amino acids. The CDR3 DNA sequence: TGTGCCAGCAGTTTAATGAGGGGGCTCGACGAGCAGTACTTC. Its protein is CASSLMRGLDEQYF.

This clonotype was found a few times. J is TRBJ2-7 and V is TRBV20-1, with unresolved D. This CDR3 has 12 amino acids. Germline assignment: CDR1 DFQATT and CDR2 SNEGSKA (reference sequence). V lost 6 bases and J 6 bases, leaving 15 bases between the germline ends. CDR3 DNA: TGCAGTGCGCGACACCTATCTCCCGAGCAGTACTTC. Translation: CSARHLSPEQYF.

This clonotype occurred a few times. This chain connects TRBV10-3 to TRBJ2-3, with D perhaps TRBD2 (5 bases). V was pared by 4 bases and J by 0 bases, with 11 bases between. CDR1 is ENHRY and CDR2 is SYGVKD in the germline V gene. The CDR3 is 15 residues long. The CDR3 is CAISGGSASTDTQYF. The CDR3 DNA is TGTGCCATCAGTGGGGGTAGCGCTAGCACAGATACGCAGTATTTT.

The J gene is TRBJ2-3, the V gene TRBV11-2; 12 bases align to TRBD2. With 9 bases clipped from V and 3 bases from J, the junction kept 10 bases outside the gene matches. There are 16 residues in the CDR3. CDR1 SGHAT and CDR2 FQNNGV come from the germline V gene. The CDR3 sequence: CASLRLAGDLTDTQYF. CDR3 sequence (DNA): TGTGCCAGTCTTAGACTAGCGGGAGATTTAACAGATACGCAGTATTTT. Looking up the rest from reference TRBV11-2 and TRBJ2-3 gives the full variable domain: EAGVAQSPRYKIIEKRQSVAFWCNPISGHATLYWYQQILGQGPKLLIQFQNNGVVDDSQLPKDRFSAERLKGVDSTLKIQPAKLEDSAVYLCASLRLAGDLTDTQYFGPGTRLTVL.

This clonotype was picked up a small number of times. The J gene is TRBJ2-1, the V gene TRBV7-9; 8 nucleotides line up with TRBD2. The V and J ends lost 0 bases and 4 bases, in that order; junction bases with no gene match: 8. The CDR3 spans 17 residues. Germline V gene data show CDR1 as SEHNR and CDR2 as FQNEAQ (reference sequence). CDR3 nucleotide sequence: TGTGCCAGCAGCTTAGCGGCTAGCGGGTGGGGATACAATGAGCAGTTCTTC. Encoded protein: CASSLAASGWGYNEQFF.

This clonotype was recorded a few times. CDR3 region: CASSLTTSGISEQYF. In DNA, the CDR3 is TGTGCCAGCAGCTTAACGACTAGCGGGATCTCCGAGCAGTACTTC. The chain couples TRBV7-3 to TRBJ2-7; 11 bases are a match to TRBD2. With V trimmed by 0 bases and J by 6 bases, 4 bases remained unmatched. CDR3 length: 15 residues. Looked up from germline, CDR1 is SGHTA and CDR2 is FQGTGA.

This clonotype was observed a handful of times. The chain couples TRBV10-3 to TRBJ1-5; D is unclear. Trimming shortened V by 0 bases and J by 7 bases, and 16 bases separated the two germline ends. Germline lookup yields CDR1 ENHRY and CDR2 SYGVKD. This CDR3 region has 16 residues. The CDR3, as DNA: TGTGCCATCAGTGAGTCCGGAGTTGTAGGTGGGCAGCCCCAGCATTTT. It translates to CAISESGVVGGQPQHF.

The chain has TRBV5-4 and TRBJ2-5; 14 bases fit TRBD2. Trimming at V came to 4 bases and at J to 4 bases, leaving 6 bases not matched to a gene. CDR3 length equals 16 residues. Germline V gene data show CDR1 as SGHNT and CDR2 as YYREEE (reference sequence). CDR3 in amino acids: CASSPSGTSGGETQYF. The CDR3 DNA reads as TGTGCCAGCAGCCCATCCGGGACTAGCGGGGGAGAGACCCAGTACTTC.

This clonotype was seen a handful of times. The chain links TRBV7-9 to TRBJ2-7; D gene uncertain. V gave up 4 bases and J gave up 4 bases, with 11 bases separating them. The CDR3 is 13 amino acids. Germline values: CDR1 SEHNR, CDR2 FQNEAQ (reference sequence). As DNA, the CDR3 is TGTGCCAGCAGCTCCTCCCCACTTTACGAGCAGTACTTC. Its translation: CASSSSPLYEQYF.

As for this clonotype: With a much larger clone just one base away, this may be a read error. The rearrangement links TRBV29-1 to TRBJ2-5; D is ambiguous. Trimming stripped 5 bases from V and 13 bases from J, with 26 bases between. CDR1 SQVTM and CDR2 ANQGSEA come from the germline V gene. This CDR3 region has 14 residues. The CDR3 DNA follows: TGCAGCGTTATCTTGTCCGAAAAAGGATACGAGCGGTACTTC. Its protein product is CSVILSEKGYERYF.

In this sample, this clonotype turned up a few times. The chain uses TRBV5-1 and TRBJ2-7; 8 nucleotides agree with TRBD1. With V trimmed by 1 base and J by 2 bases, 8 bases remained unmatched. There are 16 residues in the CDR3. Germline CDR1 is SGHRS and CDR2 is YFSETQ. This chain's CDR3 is CASSLYAVQGAYEQYF. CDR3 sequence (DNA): TGCGCCAGCAGCTTGTACGCGGTACAGGGGGCCTACGAGCAGTACTTC.

The CDR3 DNA follows: TGTGCCAGCTCGGGAGGGACTAGCGGGAGTGTAGAGACCCAGTACTTC. Protein product: CASSGGTSGSVETQYF. The V gene is TRBV9, the J gene TRBJ2-5, with 14 bases that match TRBD2. V was clipped by 7 bases and J by 4 bases; unmatched bases: 9. CDR3 length equals 16 residues. CDR1 is SGDLS and CDR2 is YYNGEE in the germline V gene.

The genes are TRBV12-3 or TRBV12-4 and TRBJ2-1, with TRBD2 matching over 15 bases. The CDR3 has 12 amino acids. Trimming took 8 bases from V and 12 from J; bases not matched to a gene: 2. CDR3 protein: CASRTSGRGQFF. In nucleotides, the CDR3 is TGTGCCAGCCGGACTAGCGGGAGGGGGCAGTTCTTC.

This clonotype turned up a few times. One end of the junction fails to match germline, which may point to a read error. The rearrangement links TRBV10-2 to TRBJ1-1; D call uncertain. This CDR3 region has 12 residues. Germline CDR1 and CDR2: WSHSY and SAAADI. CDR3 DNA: TGTGCCAGCAGTGAAGTGAACACTGAAGCTTTCTTT. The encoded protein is CASSEVNTEAFF.

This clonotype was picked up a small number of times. This CDR3 is CASSTGLAGNPYNEQFF. As DNA, the CDR3 is TGTGCCAGCAGTACTGGACTAGCGGGTAACCCCTACAATGAGCAGTTCTTC. The chain employs TRBV28 and TRBJ2-1; 11 bases are a match to TRBD2. This CDR3 has 17 amino acids. With V trimmed by 5 bases and J by 2 bases, 8 bases remained unmatched. Germline V lookup: CDR1 MDHEN, CDR2 SYDVKM.